This T cell receptor beta chain appears in the sequencing data of a study of vaccination and CD4 T cells after COVID-19. Study-level findings and limits: With convalescent patients, a median roughly 87% of reactive clones emerged solely after vaccination.

Concerning this clonotype: Its antigen is as yet unknown.

Germline values: CDR1 DFQATT, CDR2 SNEGSKA (reference sequence). The CDR3 extends over 16 amino acids. V lost 0 bases to trimming and J lost 3 bases, with 15 bases between them. CD4+ T cells that had been cultured provided DNA sequenced with the Oncomine TCR Beta short-read assay. One entry per CDR3 protein results from TCRdb running MiXCR on the PCR reads. The sample records 15,000 to 20,000 distinct CDR3 sequences, approximately 56% being singletons. Specified treatment: roughly 10-day PBMC culture with coronavirus spike peptide pools or control peptides (ViraFEST assay). Peptide pool stimulation in ViraFEST expanded antigen-specific T cells, whose TCRs were then sequenced.

The TCR was taken from a human donor who had recovered from COVID-19. The rearrangement uses TRBV20-1 and TRBJ1-5, with a possible D match to TRBD1 (5 bases). The sequenced sample was CD4+ T cells from blood, cultured in vitro, obtained before SARS-CoV-2 vaccination. CDR3 sequence reads: CSARDPRAGINQPQHF. DNA of the CDR3: TGCAGTGCTAGAGATCCCAGGGCGGGGATCAATCAGCCCCAGCATTTT.